This T cell receptor (beta chain) was sequenced for a study of CD4 T cells in relation to SARS-CoV-2 and coronaviruses. As to this clone: The antigen remains unidentified.

The CDR3 has 17 amino acids. The V gene's germline CDR1 is SGHNT and CDR2 YYREEE (reference sequence). With V trimmed by 4 bases and J by 1 base, 7 bases remained unmatched. The unexposed donors gave CD4+ T cells in about 2010-2018, prior to COVID-19. The cells were cultured for around ten days before CD4+ T cells were isolated. As cell numbers allowed, unexposed-donor CD4+ T cells faced SARS-CoV-2 S/N and four cold-coronavirus spikes. Clones were read by immunoSEQ multiplex PCR, and TCRdb kept only the in-frame ones, dropping some. Of tens of thousands of clones listed, 76% are singletons. The rearrangement uses TRBV5-4 and TRBJ1-3, with TRBD1 matching over 11 bases. Sequencing was carried out using CD4+ T cells from PBMCs, cultured in vitro. The origin of this receptor is a human donor in good health. This CDR3 reads CASSAGTGGISGNTIYF. CDR3 in DNA: TGTGCCAGCAGCGCCGGGACAGGGGGAATATCTGGAAACACCATATATTTT.